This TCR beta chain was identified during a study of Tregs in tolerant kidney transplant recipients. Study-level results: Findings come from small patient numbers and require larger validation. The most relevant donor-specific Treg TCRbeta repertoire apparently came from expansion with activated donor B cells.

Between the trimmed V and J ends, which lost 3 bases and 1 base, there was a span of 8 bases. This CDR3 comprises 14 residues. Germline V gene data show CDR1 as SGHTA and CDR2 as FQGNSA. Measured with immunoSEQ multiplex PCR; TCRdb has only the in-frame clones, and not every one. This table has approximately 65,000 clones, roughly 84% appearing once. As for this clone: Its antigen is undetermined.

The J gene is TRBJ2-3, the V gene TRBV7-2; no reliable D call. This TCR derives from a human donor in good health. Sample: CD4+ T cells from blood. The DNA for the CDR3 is TGTGCCAGCAGCTTGCAGAGCCGCACAGATACGCAGTATTTT. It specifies CASSLQSRTDTQYF. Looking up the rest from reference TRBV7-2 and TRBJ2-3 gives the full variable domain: GAGVSQSPSNKVTEKGKDVELRCDPISGHTALYWYRQSLGQGLEFLIYFQGNSAPDKSGLPSDRFSAERTGGSVSTLTIQRTQQEDSAVYLCASSLQSRTDTQYFGPGTRLTVL.